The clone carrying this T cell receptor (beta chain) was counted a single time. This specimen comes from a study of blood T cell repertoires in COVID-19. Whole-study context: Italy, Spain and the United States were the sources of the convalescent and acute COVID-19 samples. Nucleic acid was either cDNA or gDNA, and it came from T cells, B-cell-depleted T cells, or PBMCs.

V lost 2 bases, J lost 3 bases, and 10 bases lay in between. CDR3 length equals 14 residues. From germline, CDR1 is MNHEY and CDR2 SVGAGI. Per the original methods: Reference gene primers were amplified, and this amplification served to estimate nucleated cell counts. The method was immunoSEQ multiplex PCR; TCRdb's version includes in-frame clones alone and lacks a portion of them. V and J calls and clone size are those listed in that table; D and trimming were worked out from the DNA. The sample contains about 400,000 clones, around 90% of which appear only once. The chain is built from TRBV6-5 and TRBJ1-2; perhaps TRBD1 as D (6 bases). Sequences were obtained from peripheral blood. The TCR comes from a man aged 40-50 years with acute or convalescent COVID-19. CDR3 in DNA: TGTGCCAGCAGTTACGCAGGGGTCGACTATGGCTACACCTTC. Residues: CASSYAGVDYGYTF.